This TCR beta chain was retrieved from a study of CD8 T cells in ankylosing spondylitis. Study observations and caveats: A TCR beta motif of several highly homologous variants seemed to mark ankylosing spondylitis blood. Clones linked with disease were CD8+ and fairly uncommon in the peripheral blood. Past research had described some motif variants in reactive arthritis synovial fluid and blood. The authors reported significant enrichment of disease-linked clones in matched ankylosing spondylitis synovial fluid.

This clonotype was counted many times. As yet, its antigen is unknown. V was trimmed by 4 bases and J by 5 bases, leaving 19 bases between them. CDR1 is SGHDT, CDR2 YYEEEE, per germline. There are 16 residues in the CDR3. TCRdb reanalysed the 5' RACE reads using MiXCR and keeps one entry per CDR3 protein. The sample yields 200,000 to 250,000 distinct CDR3 sequences, about 16% seen once. This chain joins TRBV5-6 and TRBJ1-5, with a possible D match to TRBD1 (6 bases). Sequenced sample: blood, either unsorted or a sorted T cell fraction (not recorded which). The TCR sequence derives from a male donor with ankylosing spondylitis. The CDR3 coding sequence is TGTGCCAGCAGCCCAGGCGGTGTCGGGGGCGATCAGCCCCAGCATTTT. It is translated as CASSPGGVGGDQPQHF.